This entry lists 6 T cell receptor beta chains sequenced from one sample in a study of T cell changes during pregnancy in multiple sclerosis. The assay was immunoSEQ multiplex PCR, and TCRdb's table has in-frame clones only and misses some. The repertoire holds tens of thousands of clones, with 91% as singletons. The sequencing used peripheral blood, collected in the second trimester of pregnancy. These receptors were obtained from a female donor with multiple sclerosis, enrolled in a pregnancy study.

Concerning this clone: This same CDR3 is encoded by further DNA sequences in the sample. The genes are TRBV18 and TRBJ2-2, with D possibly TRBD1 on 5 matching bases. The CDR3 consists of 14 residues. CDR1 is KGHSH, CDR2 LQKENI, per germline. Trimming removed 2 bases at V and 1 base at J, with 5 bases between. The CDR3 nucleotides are TGTGCCAGCTCACCAGGACAGAACACCGGGGAGCTGTTTTTT. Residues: CASSPGQNTGELFF.

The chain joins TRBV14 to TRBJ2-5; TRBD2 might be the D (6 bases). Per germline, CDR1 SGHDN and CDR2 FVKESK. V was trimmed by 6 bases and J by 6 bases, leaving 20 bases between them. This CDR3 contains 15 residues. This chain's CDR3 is CASSPFSAGRQTQYF. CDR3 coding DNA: TGTGCCAGCAGTCCTTTCTCGGCGGGGCGACAGACCCAGTACTTC.

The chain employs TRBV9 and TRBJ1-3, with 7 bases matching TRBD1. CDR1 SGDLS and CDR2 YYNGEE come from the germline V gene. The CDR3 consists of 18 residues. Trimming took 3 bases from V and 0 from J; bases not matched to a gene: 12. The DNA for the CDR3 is TGTGCCAGCAGCGCGAATACAGGGGACTGGCTCTCTGGAAACACCATATATTTT. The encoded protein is CASSANTGDWLSGNTIYF. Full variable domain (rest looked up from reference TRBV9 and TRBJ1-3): DSGVTQTPKHLITATGQRVTLRCSPRSGDLSVYWYQQSLDQGLQFLIQYYNGEERAKGNILERFSAQQFPDLHSELNLSSLELGDSALYFCASSANTGDWLSGNTIYFGEGSWLTVV.

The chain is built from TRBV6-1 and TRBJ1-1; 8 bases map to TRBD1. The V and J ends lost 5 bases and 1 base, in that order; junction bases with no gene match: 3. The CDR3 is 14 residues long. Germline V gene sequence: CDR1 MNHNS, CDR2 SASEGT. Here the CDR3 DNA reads TGTGCCAGCAGTACCGGACAGGGGAACACTGAAGCTTTCTTT. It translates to CASSTGQGNTEAFF.

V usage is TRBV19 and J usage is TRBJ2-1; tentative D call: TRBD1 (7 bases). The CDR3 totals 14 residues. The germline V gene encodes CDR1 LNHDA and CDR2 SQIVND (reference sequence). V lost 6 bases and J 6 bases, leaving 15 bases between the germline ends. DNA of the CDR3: TGTGCCAGTAGAGGCGGGACAGCACGCAATGAGCAGTTCTTC. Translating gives CASRGGTARNEQFF.

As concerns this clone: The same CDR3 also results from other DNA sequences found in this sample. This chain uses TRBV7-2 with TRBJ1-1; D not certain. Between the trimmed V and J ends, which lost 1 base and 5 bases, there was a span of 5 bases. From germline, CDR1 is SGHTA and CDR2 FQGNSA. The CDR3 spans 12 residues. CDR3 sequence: CASSLVRTEAFF. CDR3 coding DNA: TGTGCCAGCAGCTTAGTGCGGACTGAAGCTTTCTTT. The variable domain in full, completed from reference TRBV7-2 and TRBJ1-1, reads GAGVSQSPSNKVTEKGKDVELRCDPISGHTALYWYRQSLGQGLEFLIYFQGNSAPDKSGLPSDRFSAERTGGSVSTLTIQRTQQEDSAVYLCASSLVRTEAFFGQGTRLTVV.